These 14 T cell receptor beta chains originate from one sample sequenced in a study of cytomegalovirus exposure and HLA in healthy donors. The assay was immunoSEQ multiplex PCR, and TCRdb's table has in-frame clones only and misses some. There are 100,000 to 150,000 clones in the sample; around 90% occur only once, and approximately 2% lies in the top ten. Material: PBMCs. These receptors came from a woman under 30 in good health and CMV-seronegative.

This clone was detected only once. The gene calls are TRBV2 and TRBJ2-2, with 7 bases identical to TRBD1. The CDR3 runs to 15 residues. V gave up 4 bases and J gave up 7 bases; unmatched junction bases: 9. Looked up from germline, CDR1 is SNHLY and CDR2 is FYNNEI. CDR3 sequence (DNA): TGTGCCAGCAGTGGTTTCGACAGGGCGGACGGGGAGCTGTTTTTT. It encodes CASSGFDRADGELFF.

The V call is TRBV11-2, the J call TRBJ2-4, with D possibly being TRBD2 (5 bases). This CDR3 has 17 amino acids. V was shortened by 2 bases and J by 3 bases, with 17 bases between the two germline ends. Per the germline V gene, CDR1 is SGHAT and CDR2 is FQNNGV. CDR3 in DNA: TGTGCCAGCAGCTTACGTGTGGGAGATGTGGTCAAAAACATTCAGTACTTC. It yields the protein CASSLRVGDVVKNIQYF.

The J gene is TRBJ2-1, the V gene TRBV5-1, with a possible D match to TRBD2 (6 bases). The ends were cut back, 0 bases at V and 0 bases at J, with 10 bases in the middle. This CDR3 is 16 amino acids long. CDR1 is SGHRS, CDR2 YFSETQ, per germline. CDR3 nucleotide sequence: TGCGCCAGCAGCTTGGCCGGCGGGAACTCCTACAATGAGCAGTTCTTC. Its protein is CASSLAGGNSYNEQFF.

V is TRBV5-1 and J is TRBJ2-1, with 7 bases matching TRBD2. The CDR3 extends over 16 amino acids. J lost 0 bases, V lost 5 bases, and 8 bases had no gene match. The germline CDR1 and CDR2 sequences are SGHRS and YFSETQ. As DNA, the CDR3 is TGCGCCAGCAGACCGGATACGGGGGGCTCCTACAATGAGCAGTTCTTC. Translated, it gives CASRPDTGGSYNEQFF.

The chain has TRBV7-9 and TRBJ2-5; 7 nucleotides line up with TRBD1. The CDR3 contains 14 residues. The junction had 5 bases not matched to a gene; V was cut back by 5 bases and J by 2 bases. Germline assignment: CDR1 SEHNR and CDR2 FQNEAQ (reference sequence). For the CDR3, the DNA is TGTGCCAGCAGCCGGGGACAGTCTCAAGAGACCCAGTACTTC. This sequence encodes CASSRGQSQETQYF. The full variable domain, in which reference TRBV7-9 and TRBJ2-5 provide the parts outside the CDR3, is DTGVSQNPRHKITKRGQNVTFRCDPISEHNRLYWYRQTLGQGPEFLTYFQNEAQLEKSRLLSDRFSAERPKGSFSTLEIQRTEQGDSAMYLCASSRGQSQETQYFGPGTRLLVL.

The J gene is TRBJ2-3, the V gene TRBV5-1; 8 nucleotides align to TRBD2. CDR1 is SGHRS, CDR2 YFSETQ, per germline. The CDR3 spans 17 residues. V trimming: 1 base; J trimming: 0 bases; junction bases outside the gene matches: 7. CDR3 nucleotides: TGCGCCAGCAGCTTGTTGCTAGCGGGTACTAGCACAGATACGCAGTATTTT. Translated, it gives CASSLLLAGTSTDTQYF.

The chain recombines TRBV5-6 with TRBJ2-5; D possibly corresponds to TRBD2 (6 bases). V was shortened by 0 bases and J by 5 bases, with 14 bases between the two germline ends. Germline CDR1 SGHDT, CDR2 YYEEEE. The CDR3 runs to 15 residues. CDR3 residues: CASSLGLGGDETQYF. The CDR3 region has the DNA TGTGCCAGCAGCTTGGGATTAGGAGGGGACGAGACCCAGTACTTC.

This chain uses TRBV5-4 with TRBJ2-1; 10 positions match TRBD2. V shed 6 bases, J shed 4 bases, and the junction held 7 bases outside the gene matches. The CDR3 is 15 amino acids. CDR1 is SGHNT and CDR2 is YYREEE in the germline V gene (reference sequence). The CDR3 DNA sequence: TGTGCCAGCAACCCCGGACTAGCGGATTACAATGAGCAGTTCTTC. Amino acid sequence: CASNPGLADYNEQFF.

V and J are TRBV29-1 and TRBJ1-3, with D possibly matching TRBD1 (6 bases). The germline V gene encodes CDR1 SQVTM and CDR2 ANQGSEA. Trimming removed 5 bases at V and 3 bases at J, with 11 bases between. CDR3 length equals 13 residues. The CDR3 sequence: CSVLTGVGNTIYF. The CDR3 DNA follows: TGCAGCGTTCTGACAGGCGTTGGAAACACCATATATTTT.

This chain links TRBV11-3 with TRBJ2-7; 7 positions match TRBD1. With 1 base clipped from V and 4 bases from J, the junction kept 7 bases outside the gene matches. The CDR3 runs 15 residues. The germline V gene encodes CDR1 SGHNT and CDR2 YENEEA. CDR3 loop: CASSLGGGTAYEQYF. The CDR3 coding sequence is TGTGCCAGCAGCTTAGGCGGTGGGACAGCTTACGAGCAGTACTTC.

This clone was detected once. The chain combines TRBV19 with TRBJ2-3; the D is unclear. Trimming left V 5 bases short and J 4 bases short, with 10 bases between. CDR1 is LNHDA, CDR2 SQIVND, per germline (reference sequence). This CDR3 region has 13 residues. The CDR3: CASSQAPADTQYF. The CDR3 DNA follows: TGTGCCAGTAGTCAAGCCCCCGCAGATACGCAGTATTTT.

This chain connects TRBV29-1 to TRBJ2-5; 8 nucleotides agree with TRBD2. V dropped 6 bases and J dropped 5; count of bases not matched to a gene: 14. This CDR3 is 15 amino acids long. Per germline, CDR1 SQVTM and CDR2 ANQGSEA. The CDR3 reads CSVALDWAGGETQYF. CDR3 sequence (DNA): TGCAGCGTGGCCCTTGACTGGGCGGGAGGTGAGACCCAGTACTTC. Using reference TRBV29-1 and TRBJ2-5 for the parts outside the CDR3, the full variable domain is SAVISQKPSRDICQRGTSLTIQCQVDSQVTMMFWYRQQPGQSLTLIATANQGSEATYESGFVIDKFPISRPNLTFSTLTVSNMSPEDSSIYLCSVALDWAGGETQYFGPGTRLLVL.

The chain employs TRBV19 and TRBJ2-3; 7 bases are shared with TRBD2. Germline V lookup: CDR1 LNHDA, CDR2 SQIVND (reference sequence). V gave up 3 bases and J gave up 8 bases; unmatched junction bases: 2. The CDR3 sequence is 12 residues long. DNA for the CDR3: TGTGCCAGTAGTATGGGGAGGGGTACGCAGTATTTT. Protein: CASSMGRGTQYF. Full variable domain (outside the CDR3, taken from reference TRBV19 and TRBJ2-3): DGGITQSPKYLFRKEGQNVTLSCEQNLNHDAMYWYRQDPGQGLRLIYYSQIVNDFQKGDIAEGYSVSREKKESFPLTVTSAQKNPTAFYLCASSMGRGTQYFGPGTRLTVL.

The chain combines TRBV5-4 with TRBJ2-7, with a possible D match to TRBD2 (6 bases). Germline V CDR1 and CDR2: SGHNT, YYREEE (reference sequence). The germline V and J ends were trimmed by 0 bases and 9 bases, with 13 bases remaining between them. The CDR3 has 13 residues. The CDR3 DNA sequence: TGTGCCAGCAGCTTGGGCGGGACGGCGGTGCAGTACTTC. Protein product: CASSLGGTAVQYF.